This passage covers 28 T cell receptor beta chains from one sample sequenced in a study of beta chain features in type 1 diabetes. Of the isolated RNA, all was reverse transcribed, and so the sequenced material was expressed TCRB transcripts. The protocol was immunoSEQ multiplex PCR, while the TCRdb copy is restricted to in-frame clones and leaves out a portion. The sample has some 500,000 clones, 11% seen once. The sequencing input was naive CD4+ T cells from blood. These receptors all come from a woman aged 18-29 years in good health.

This clone was seen only a few times. V usage is TRBV4-3 and J usage is TRBJ2-5; possibly TRBD1 or TRBD2 for D (5 bases each). Looked up from germline, CDR1 is LGHNA and CDR2 is YSLEER. The germline V and J ends were trimmed by 0 bases and 2 bases, with 16 bases remaining between them. There are 17 residues in the CDR3. This CDR3 reads CASSQDWSGGAQETQYF. The CDR3 nucleotides are TGCGCCAGCAGCCAAGATTGGAGTGGGGGAGCTCAAGAGACCCAGTACTTC.

This clone was counted only a few times. The V and J genes are TRBV9 and TRBJ2-1; perhaps D is TRBD1 or TRBD2 (5 bases each). This CDR3 has 18 residues. CDR1 is SGDLS, CDR2 YYNGEE, per germline. Between the trimmed V and J ends, which lost 0 bases and 2 bases, there was a span of 18 bases. The CDR3 loop reads CASSVAALGARTYNEQFF. In nucleotides, the CDR3 is TGTGCCAGCAGCGTAGCTGCCCTCGGGGCTCGAACCTACAATGAGCAGTTCTTC.

There are a few counts of this clone. This chain uses TRBV7-8 with TRBJ2-1; D gene ambiguous. The CDR3 length is 16 residues. The V and J ends lost 0 bases and 5 bases respectively, with 14 bases between them. Per germline, CDR1 SGHVS and CDR2 FQNEAQ. CDR3 in amino acids: CASSLARFETHNEQFF. Written as DNA, the CDR3 is TGTGCCAGCAGCTTAGCGCGTTTCGAGACTCACAATGAGCAGTTCTTC.

The chain uses TRBV7-3 and TRBJ2-1; D may be TRBD1 or TRBD2 (5 bases each). CDR1 and CDR2 (germline): SGHTA, FQGTGA. The CDR3 contains 13 residues. Trimming removed 5 bases from V and 8 bases from J, with 13 bases in between. The CDR3 here is CASSPDPGHEQFF. The CDR3 region has the DNA TGTGCCAGCAGCCCCGATCCGGGGCATGAGCAGTTCTTC.

The sample holds one count of this clone. J is TRBJ2-1 and V is TRBV7-2; TRBD2 matches at 14 bases. The V and J ends lost 7 bases and 4 bases, in that order; junction bases with no gene match: 9. The CDR3 runs to 17 residues. CDR1 is SGHTA, CDR2 FQGNSA, per germline. Here the CDR3 reads CASTTGTSGGNYNEQFF. CDR3 coding DNA: TGTGCCAGCACCACGGGGACTAGCGGGGGAAATTACAATGAGCAGTTCTTC.

The chain is built from TRBV15 and TRBJ2-3, with 8 positions matching TRBD1. V was pared by 5 bases and J by 1 base, with 5 bases of the junction left unmatched. CDR1 is LNHNV and CDR2 is YYDKDF in the germline V gene (reference sequence). There are 15 residues in the CDR3. CDR3 in amino acids: CATSGLDRGTDTQYF. DNA of the CDR3: TGTGCCACCAGCGGTCTGGACAGGGGCACAGATACGCAGTATTTT.

This clone was counted a few times. The chain combines TRBV29-1 with TRBJ1-1, with TRBD1 identical over 7 bases. Germline V gives CDR1 SQVTM, CDR2 ANQGSEA. J was trimmed by 1 base and V by 2 bases; bases with no gene match: 10. The CDR3 sequence is 16 residues long. CDR3 residues: CSVEPPTGCWNTEAFF. CDR3 coding DNA: TGCAGCGTTGAACCCCCGACAGGGTGTTGGAACACTGAAGCTTTCTTT.

The table lists this clone with a few counts. The V call is TRBV28, the J call TRBJ1-5; D might be TRBD1 (6 bases). The CDR3 is 19 residues long. CDR1 is MDHEN and CDR2 is SYDVKM in the germline V gene. The V end was cut by 6 bases, the J end by 4 bases, with 28 bases between. The CDR3, as DNA: TGTGCCAGCAGCCTAAATCCTAAGGGCGGGGGCTTGAAGAATCAGCCCCAGCATTTT. It encodes CASSLNPKGGGLKNQPQHF.

A note on this clone: This sample includes further DNA sequences coding for the same CDR3. The chain joins TRBV30 to TRBJ1-5, with 8 nucleotides matching TRBD1. Trimming cost V 3 bases and J 7 bases; bases outside gene matches: 5. Germline CDR1 is GTSNPN and CDR2 is SVGIG (reference sequence). The CDR3 runs to 13 residues. The CDR3 protein is CAWSGQGGQPQHF. CDR3 DNA sequence: TGTGCCTGGAGCGGACAGGGCGGGCAGCCCCAGCATTTT.

Only a few counts were recorded for this clone. The J gene is TRBJ1-5, the V gene TRBV18, with 7 bases lining up with TRBD1. The V and J ends lost 5 bases and 6 bases, in that order; junction bases with no gene match: 7. The CDR3 loop spans 14 amino acids. Germline V gives CDR1 KGHSH, CDR2 LQKENI. CDR3 DNA: TGTGCCAGCTCAGCGCAGGGGGTAGGTCAGCCCCAGCATTTT. It yields the protein CASSAQGVGQPQHF.

There are a few counts of this clone. The chain uses TRBV9 and TRBJ2-2; D perhaps matches TRBD2 (6 bases). The CDR3 consists of 15 residues. V was cut by 2 bases and J by 2 bases, with 10 bases left in between. Germline-derived CDR1 and CDR2 are SGDLS and YYNGEE. CDR3 sequence (DNA): TGTGCCAGCAGCGTCCGTAGCGGAAACACCGGGGAGCTGTTTTTT. This codes for CASSVRSGNTGELFF.

This clone was detected a few times. The chain is built from TRBV4-3 and TRBJ1-1; D perhaps matches TRBD1 (5 bases). The CDR3 contains 14 residues. The ends were cut back, 4 bases at V and 1 base at J, with 10 bases in the middle. CDR1 and CDR2 from the germline V gene are LGHNA and YSLEER. The CDR3 DNA follows: TGCGCCAGCAGCCCCCAGGGCGGGAACACTGAAGCTTTCTTT. Its translation is CASSPQGGNTEAFF.

J is TRBJ1-1 and V is TRBV18, with 8 nucleotides matching TRBD1. CDR1 and CDR2 (germline): KGHSH, LQKENI. J lost 1 base, V lost 7 bases, and 2 bases had no gene match. The CDR3 loop spans 13 amino acids. CDR3 sequence: CASLQGENTEAFF. Written as DNA, the CDR3 is TGTGCCAGCTTACAGGGGGAGAACACTGAAGCTTTCTTT.

This clone was seen a few times. This chain links TRBV9 with TRBJ2-1, with 12 bases fitting TRBD2. Trimming took 2 bases from V and 4 from J; bases not matched to a gene: 4. CDR3 size: 16 residues. Germline CDR1 and CDR2: SGDLS and YYNGEE. The CDR3 spells CASSVTSGGLYNEQFF. DNA of the CDR3: TGTGCCAGCAGCGTTACTAGCGGGGGGCTTTACAATGAGCAGTTCTTC.

There are many counts of this clone. The rearrangement links TRBV7-9 to TRBJ2-1; D gene uncertain. Germline V gene lookup returns CDR1 SEHNR and CDR2 FQNEAQ (reference sequence). The CDR3 spans 10 residues. The DNA of the CDR3 is TGTGCGTCGCCGCAGAGTGAGCAGTTCTTC. Residues: CASPQSEQFF.

As for this clone: In the same sample, other DNA sequences code for this CDR3. The V and J genes are TRBV7-2 and TRBJ2-7, with D hard to call. With 0 bases removed from V and 3 bases from J, the gap between germline ends came to 6 bases. Germline V gene sequence: CDR1 SGHTA, CDR2 FQGNSA. The CDR3 loop spans 13 amino acids. The CDR3 sequence is CASSLAASYEQYF. The CDR3 DNA reads as TGTGCCAGCAGCTTAGCCGCCAGCTACGAGCAGTACTTC.

The CDR3 bases are TGTGCCAGCAGCACCCCGACAGGGACGTACGAGCAGTACGTC. This gives the protein CASSTPTGTYEQYV. The chain recombines TRBV2 with TRBJ2-7; 7 bases are shared with TRBD1. This CDR3 has 14 amino acids. V dropped 6 bases and J dropped 4; count of bases not matched to a gene: 9. Germline CDR1 and CDR2: SNHLY and FYNNEI.

This clone was detected ten times or more. The chain combines TRBV15 with TRBJ2-4; D not certain. The CDR3 sequence is 11 residues long. The germline CDR1 and CDR2 sequences are LNHNV and YYDKDF (reference sequence). With 1 base removed from V and 13 bases from J, the gap between germline ends came to 8 bases. The chain's CDR3 is CATSRGQGQYF. CDR3 sequence (DNA): TGTGCCACCAGCAGAGGCCAAGGGCAGTACTTC.

CDR3: CASSVDRGNEQFF. Here the CDR3 DNA reads TGTGCCAGCAGCGTCGACAGGGGCAATGAGCAGTTCTTC. This chain links TRBV9 with TRBJ2-1; TRBD1 matches at 8 bases. Per germline, CDR1 SGDLS and CDR2 YYNGEE. The CDR3 loop spans 13 amino acids. V was pared by 2 bases and J by 6 bases, with 1 base of the junction left unmatched.

This clone has only a few counts. The chain joins TRBV11-2 to TRBJ2-3; D gene unclear. CDR3 size: 14 residues. The germline CDR1 and CDR2 sequences are SGHAT and FQNNGV. The V gene lost 6 bases and the J gene lost 6 bases, with 16 bases spanning the gap. CDR3 in amino acids: CASRQLVGPDTQYF. In DNA, the CDR3 is TGTGCCAGCAGGCAGCTCGTCGGGCCCGATACGCAGTATTTT.

This clone showed up just a few times. The V gene is TRBV21-1, the J gene TRBJ1-3. TRBV21-1 is a pseudogene. The CDR3 runs 9 residues. CDR3: CASSKGTNF. The CDR3 nucleotides read TGTGCCAGCAGCAAAGGTACCAATTTT.

The rearrangement joins TRBV7-9 to TRBJ1-6; a weak D match, TRBD1 (6 bases). The CDR3 extends over 11 amino acids. V was cut by 3 bases and J by 17 bases, with 11 bases left in between. In germline, CDR1 is SEHNR, CDR2 FQNEAQ (reference sequence). CDR3 nucleotides: TGTGCCAGCAGCTTTAACAGGGTGATCCACTTT. It is translated as CASSFNRVIHF.

The chain combines TRBV7-9 with TRBJ2-7; D not certain. This CDR3 has 12 residues. Germline V lookup: CDR1 SEHNR, CDR2 FQNEAQ (reference sequence). Trimming removed 1 base at V and 5 bases at J, with 6 bases between. DNA of the CDR3: TGTGCCAGCAGCTTAGGGCCCGACGAGCAGTACTTC. Encoded protein: CASSLGPDEQYF.

The chain uses TRBV5-1 and TRBJ2-4; 7 bases match TRBD1. With V trimmed by 2 bases and J by 9 bases, 8 bases remained unmatched. CDR3 length equals 14 residues. Germline loops: CDR1 SGHRS, CDR2 YFSETQ. CDR3 region: CASSLSTGAAIQYF. The CDR3 DNA follows: TGCGCCAGCAGCTTAAGTACAGGGGCGGCCATTCAGTACTTC. Complete variable domain (other parts from reference TRBV5-1 and TRBJ2-4): KAGVTQTPRYLIKTRGQQVTLSCSPISGHRSVSWYQQTPGQGLQFLFEYFSETQRNKGNFPGRFSGRQFSNSRSEMNVSTLELGDSALYLCASSLSTGAAIQYFGAGTRLSVL.

In this sample, this clone turned up a few times. V usage is TRBV10-3 and J usage is TRBJ1-3; D gene ambiguous. Trimming shortened V by 6 bases and J by 1 base, and 7 bases separated the two germline ends. CDR1 ENHRY and CDR2 SYGVKD come from the germline V gene. The CDR3 contains 13 residues. The DNA for the CDR3 is TGTGCCATCAGGAACAATTCTGGAAACACCATATATTTT. Its protein is CAIRNNSGNTIYF.

This clone occurred many times. This chain connects TRBV10-3 to TRBJ2-3; TRBD2 matches at 7 bases. Germline V gene sequence: CDR1 ENHRY, CDR2 SYGVKD. There are 14 residues in the CDR3. V was clipped by 7 bases and J by 4 bases; unmatched bases: 8. The CDR3 sequence: CAITGAGVADTQYF. The DNA for the CDR3 is TGTGCCATCACCGGTGCGGGAGTGGCAGATACGCAGTATTTT.

V is TRBV11-3 and J is TRBJ2-3; 9 bases align to TRBD1. This CDR3 comprises 13 residues. Germline trimming cut 5 bases from V and 5 bases from J; bases unmatched to any gene: 2. CDR1 and CDR2 (germline): SGHNT, YENEEA. The CDR3 region is CASSRDRVDTQYF. The CDR3, as DNA: TGTGCCAGCAGCCGGGACAGGGTAGATACGCAGTATTTT.

The J gene is TRBJ2-6, the V gene TRBV19; 7 nucleotides match TRBD1. Trimming removed 6 bases from V and 1 base from J; junction bases left unmatched: 9. This CDR3 contains 17 residues. The germline V gene has CDR1 LNHDA and CDR2 SQIVND (reference sequence). The CDR3 DNA reads as TGTGCCAGTAGGACGGACAGGTCGGCTTCTGGGGCCAACGTCCTGACTTTC. It specifies CASRTDRSASGANVLTF.